This T cell receptor (beta chain) was recovered during a study of cytomegalovirus exposure and HLA in healthy donors. Overall study: Clustering assigned roughly 81% of the approximately 400 genotyped donors to the Caucasian-associated ancestry cluster.

In the PCR, 60 Vbeta and 13 Jbeta primers were used. The data were produced by immunoSEQ multiplex PCR, yet TCRdb's version contains in-frame clones alone and is incomplete. This sample has about 100,000 clones, with around 86% found just once. Points from the study as a whole: Among TCR beta chains of equal frequency, HLA-associated ones were more clonally expanded in a later analysis.

This clone occurred a few times. The antigen is not known. Sequencing was carried out using PBMCs. The receptor was derived from a woman aged 70-85 years in good health and CMV-seropositive.

The CDR3 sequence is CSAQDSDRGLANYGYTF. DNA for the CDR3: TGCAGCGCACAAGACTCGGACAGGGGACTAGCTAACTATGGCTACACCTTC. V and J are TRBV29-1 and TRBJ1-2; 9 nucleotides align to TRBD1. The CDR3 is 17 amino acids. With V trimmed by 7 bases and J by 0 bases, 15 bases remained unmatched. Per germline, CDR1 SQVTM and CDR2 ANQGSEA. The complete variable domain, with remaining parts taken from reference TRBV29-1 and TRBJ1-2, reads SAVISQKPSRDICQRGTSLTIQCQVDSQVTMMFWYRQQPGQSLTLIATANQGSEATYESGFVIDKFPISRPNLTFSTLTVSNMSPEDSSIYLCSAQDSDRGLANYGYTFGSGTRLTVV.